The next 5 T cell receptor beta chains were all read from a single sample in a study of shared clonotypes between healthy human individuals (dated by TCRdb to about 2020). The library was prepared using the immunoSEQ multiplex PCR assay. Not all clones reach the TCRdb copy of this immuneACCESS table, which keeps in-frame sequences only. Checked studies attribute under half of the gap to unresolved V genes and leave the rest unexplained. The sample contains about 490,000 clones, approximately 80% of them found a single time. The ten largest clonotypes hold 10% to 15% of the sample. Material for sequencing was PBMCs. The source of these receptors is a woman in her forties in good health. Some clones in this sample may be carry-over from other donors' samples.

In the case of this clone: A far larger clone lies a single base away; this is likely a read error. This sample includes further DNA sequences coding for the same CDR3. The rearrangement links TRBV6-4 to TRBJ2-2; TRBD1 might be the D (5 bases). The CDR3 totals 17 residues. Germline CDR1 reads MRHNA; CDR2 reads SNTAGT. DNA of the CDR3: TGTGCCAGCAGTGATTCACAGGATTCAAAGAACACCGGAGAGCTGTTTTTT. Residues: CASSDSQDSKNTGELFF.

This clone was picked up one time. The chain is built from TRBV11-2 and TRBJ2-5, with D possibly being TRBD1 or TRBD2 (6 bases each). Looked up from germline, CDR1 is SGHAT and CDR2 is FQNNGV. The V end was cut by 4 bases, the J end by 6 bases, with 18 bases between. CDR3 length: 15 amino acids. DNA of the CDR3: TGTGCCAGCAGCTCCCCCACGATGGGGGGCCAGACCCAGTACTTC. Its protein product is CASSSPTMGGQTQYF.

J is TRBJ2-2 and V is TRBV18; the match to TRBD2 covers 7 bases. Per germline, CDR1 KGHSH and CDR2 LQKENI. The CDR3 covers 15 residues. Unmatched junction bases numbered 2, after V lost 4 bases and J lost 0 bases. The CDR3 region is CASSRAGTNTGELFF. CDR3 coding DNA: TGTGCCAGCTCACGAGCGGGAACGAACACCGGGGAGCTGTTTTTT.

A word on this clone: A far larger clone is only one base removed, so a read error is likely. This chain connects TRBV21-1 to TRBJ2-5; TRBD1 reflects the table's D call only, with no check against the DNA. TRBV21-1 is a known pseudogene. The CDR3 loop spans 15 amino acids. CDR3 sequence reads: CARGDRGSGGETQYF. The DNA of the CDR3 is TGTGCCAGGGGGGACAGGGGGTCGGGAGGGGAGACCCAGTACTTC.

This chain joins TRBV15 and TRBJ2-5; the D is unclear. This CDR3 has 12 residues. V lost 0 bases and J lost 4, with 3 bases in between. CDR1 LNHNV and CDR2 YYDKDF come from the germline V gene (reference sequence). The CDR3: CATSRDIETQYF. The CDR3 region has the DNA TGTGCCACCAGCAGAGATATAGAGACCCAGTACTTC.